A selection of T cell receptor beta chains follows, all from one sample in a study of CD8+ T cells in alopecia areata. The assay was immunoSEQ multiplex PCR, and TCRdb's table has in-frame clones only and misses some. Of 200,000 to 250,000 clones in the sample, about three fifths are singletons; the top ten hold more than 0.4%. Material: CD4+ T cells sorted from blood, obtained at week 0. These receptors all stem from a human donor with alopecia areata. The CDR3 runs from the conserved cysteine through the conserved F or W.

v_gene: TRBV29-1
j_gene: TRBJ1-3
CDR3aa: CSAYDSGSGNTIYF

v_gene: TRBV7-9
j_gene: TRBJ2-3
CDR3aa: CASSATSSTDTQYF

v_gene: TRBV5-1
j_gene: TRBJ1-1
CDR3aa: CASSPGLQGFDTEAFF

v_gene: TRBV5-1
j_gene: TRBJ2-7
CDR3aa: CASSLARGRDEQYF

v_gene: TRBV29-1
j_gene: TRBJ2-6
CDR3aa: CSVRNSLYSGANVLTF

v_gene: TRBV5-1
j_gene: TRBJ2-3
CDR3aa: CASSFSGPTDTQYF

v_gene: TRBV29-1
j_gene: TRBJ2-3
CDR3aa: CSVLGTADTDTQYF

v_gene: TRBV13
j_gene: TRBJ2-1
CDR3aa: CASSLRDRGYYNEQFF

v_gene: TRBV4-1
j_gene: TRBJ2-5
CDR3aa: CASSQGLRGGQETQYF

v_gene: TRBV2
j_gene: TRBJ2-7
CDR3aa: CASSVNLSRGEQYF

v_gene: TRBV29-1
j_gene: TRBJ2-1
CDR3aa: CSVEGSESSYNEQFF

v_gene: TRBV11-1
j_gene: TRBJ2-1
CDR3aa: CASRVANEQFF

v_gene: TRBV7-9
j_gene: TRBJ2-5
CDR3aa: CASSSQETQYF

v_gene: TRBV18
j_gene: TRBJ2-1
CDR3aa: CASSPTLQGEQFF